Shown below are 9 T cell receptor beta chains from a single sample sequenced in a study of cytomegalovirus exposure and HLA in healthy donors (dated by TCRdb to between 2016 and 2019). Libraries came from the immunoSEQ multiplex PCR assay. The multiplex PCR relied on a mix of 60 forward primers for TCR Vbeta segments and 13 reverse primers for TCR Jbeta segments. TCRdb mirrors the immuneACCESS table, restricted to in-frame sequences. Some clones are absent from its copies; in checked studies, under half trace to an unresolved V gene, and the reason for the others is unknown. In all, the sample holds about 140,000 clones, and roughly 80% of those were seen once. Roughly 4.8% of the sample belongs to the ten largest clones. The material sequenced was PBMCs. The receptors were sampled from a man aged 40-49 years in good health and CMV-seronegative.

The rearrangement links TRBV7-9 to TRBJ1-2; D remains ambiguous. The CDR3 covers 12 residues. Trimming took off 8 bases at V and 1 base at J, with 8 bases between the two ends. Per the germline V gene, CDR1 is SEHNR and CDR2 is FQNEAQ (reference sequence). DNA for the CDR3: TGTGCCAGCTTCCAAATTAACTATGGCTACACCTTC. Translating it yields CASFQINYGYTF.

The V call is TRBV5-1, the J call TRBJ2-5; D may be TRBD2 (6 bases). Trimming left V 4 bases short and J 1 base short, with 11 bases between. In germline, CDR1 is SGHRS, CDR2 YFSETQ. This CDR3 has 14 residues. This chain's CDR3 is CASSIPGSQETQYF. The CDR3 DNA reads as TGCGCCAGCAGCATCCCCGGGAGCCAAGAGACCCAGTACTTC.

The V and J genes are TRBV4-3 and TRBJ2-3; D gene uncertain. Germline-derived CDR1 and CDR2 are LGHNA and YSLEER. V lost 3 bases and J lost 4, with 8 bases in between. The CDR3 runs to 13 residues. The CDR3 DNA reads as TGCGCCAGCAGCCAGAGAAGATCAGATACGCAGTATTTT. Amino acid sequence: CASSQRRSDTQYF.

This rearrangement joins TRBV5-4 to TRBJ2-7, with TRBD1 identical over 7 bases. This CDR3 contains 16 residues. The V gene end was trimmed by 0 bases and the J gene end by 2 bases; junction bases not matched to a gene: 8. Germline loops: CDR1 SGHNT, CDR2 YYREEE (reference sequence). CDR3 DNA sequence: TGTGCCAGCAGCTTGGCCGGAAGGGGGCCAGCCTACGAGCAGTACTTC. Translating it yields CASSLAGRGPAYEQYF.

The chain recombines TRBV29-1 with TRBJ1-2; D perhaps matches TRBD1 (5 bases). CDR3 length equals 11 residues. Trimming removed 7 bases at V and 3 bases at J, with 9 bases between. CDR1 is SQVTM and CDR2 is ANQGSEA in the germline V gene. The CDR3 DNA is TGCAGCGCCCCGACAGACTATGGCTACACCTTC. Protein sequence: CSAPTDYGYTF. Full variable domain (rest looked up from reference TRBV29-1 and TRBJ1-2): SAVISQKPSRDICQRGTSLTIQCQVDSQVTMMFWYRQQPGQSLTLIATANQGSEATYESGFVIDKFPISRPNLTFSTLTVSNMSPEDSSIYLCSAPTDYGYTFGSGTRLTVV.

For the CDR3, the DNA is TGTGCCAGCAGCACAGTGGGGACAGGGGGCGTAGATACGCAGTATTTT. Its protein is CASSTVGTGGVDTQYF. The chain employs TRBV7-8 and TRBJ2-3, with 12 bases lining up with TRBD1. The germline V gene encodes CDR1 SGHVS and CDR2 FQNEAQ. The CDR3 extends over 16 amino acids. V dropped 5 bases and J dropped 5; count of bases not matched to a gene: 8.

This clone was picked up one time. The chain recombines TRBV6-6 with TRBJ2-5, with a possible D match to TRBD1 (6 bases). Trimming removed 0 bases at V and 2 bases at J, with 13 bases between. The germline gives CDR1 MNHNY, CDR2 SVGAGI (reference sequence). The CDR3 consists of 16 residues. This CDR3 is CASSYSTGWVQETQYF. The CDR3 DNA reads TGTGCCAGCAGTTACTCGACAGGCTGGGTACAAGAGACCCAGTACTTC.

The CDR3 region is CASSVAAVTAEYEQYF. The DNA for the CDR3 is TGTGCCAGCAGCGTAGCTGCGGTTACCGCGGAATACGAGCAGTACTTC. J is TRBJ2-7 and V is TRBV9; the D is unclear. Germline V gene lookup returns CDR1 SGDLS and CDR2 YYNGEE. With 0 bases removed from V and 4 bases from J, the gap between germline ends came to 17 bases. The CDR3 is 16 amino acids.

The J gene is TRBJ2-3, the V gene TRBV7-3; TRBD2 agrees at 10 bases. The CDR3 contains 16 residues. The junction had 6 bases not matched to a gene; V was cut back by 2 bases and J by 4 bases. CDR1 is SGHTA and CDR2 is FQGTGA in the germline V gene. The CDR3 nucleotides read TGTGCCAGCAGCTTAGGAGCGGGGGGGACGTCAGATACGCAGTATTTT. The encoded protein is CASSLGAGGTSDTQYF.